The text below deals with one TCR beta chain. The antigen it recognizes is unknown. Nothing much larger sits one base from this clone, and base qualities are not available. The sample is drawn from a study of blood T cell repertoires in COVID-19 (dated by TCRdb to 2020 to 2021). Regarding the research as a whole: Samples covering the acute and convalescent phases of COVID-19 were provided by collaborators in the United States, Italy and Spain. The material from the prospective study consisted of cDNA or gDNA derived from T cells, B-cell-depleted T cells, or PBMCs. The dataset comprised deeply sampled blood TCRbeta repertoires from subjects exposed to, actively infected with, or recovered from COVID-19. The repertoires were released in a freely available public database intended as a resource for research on the immune response to SARS-CoV-2. Samples were obtained from the ongoing ImmuneRACE study (first 160 participants) and from over 1,000 subjects provided by 6 global collaborators. The sample metadata nearly always contained a de-identified subject ID, COVID-19 status, age in years and sex. Where HLA class I and class II types were available, the types were taken from metadata supplied by the sample provider, not from assay-based typing. Findings and caveats that apply to the study as a whole: The quantity of clinical and demographic metadata differed by source and by participant and was supplied without curation.

In Seattle, one collaborating source enrolled patients while the infection was active and tracked those patients longitudinally over the course of disease. Collaborating institutions collected whole blood in K2EDTA tubes following their own protocols. For TCRbeta analysis, collaborator samples were shipped as frozen whole blood, as isolated PBMCs, or as DNA extracted from either sample type. TCRbeta CDR3 regions were amplified from genomic DNA using the immunoSEQ Assay, a bias-controlled multiplex PCR. As for how the authors treated the data: Nucleated cell counts per sample were estimated from amplification of reference gene primers within the assay. To quantify the absolute abundance of each unique TCRbeta CDR3 rearrangement, sequence reads were collapsed and filtered. For each sample, productive Simpson clonality was calculated by taking the square root of Simpson's diversity index across productive rearrangements. TCRdb stores this immuneACCESS table with in-frame sequences only. Part of the clones is absent; in the studies checked, under half of the shortfall reflects unresolved V genes, and no reason is known for the rest. V, J and clone size reflect that table, while D and trimming were determined from the DNA. The sample table holds under 250,000 clones, of which around 90% were seen once. The ten largest account for about 0.8% of the sample.

Including cysteine and phenylalanine, the CDR3 has 14 amino acids. Just the 42-base CDR3 DNA is kept, in frame starting at base 1. Trimming costs V 4 bases and J 6 bases, and their ends lie 13 bases apart. CDR1 and CDR2, per the germline V gene (reference sequence), are LGHDT and YNNKEL. The chain was built from TRBV3-1 (or the pseudogene TRBV3-2) and TRBJ2-1; 6 matching bases give a weak D call of TRBD2. The sequencing input was peripheral blood. The receptor was isolated from a man aged 60 to 69 with COVID-19, enrolled during active disease. The sequenced DNA: TGTGCCAGCAGCCTAAAGGGAGGTAGCAATGAGCAGTTCTTC. This is translated as CASSLKGGSNEQFF.